Listed below are T cell receptor beta chains from one sample, sequenced in a study of Graves' ophthalmopathy and Graves' hyperthyroidism. Each CDR3 protein is one row after TCRdb ran MiXCR on the multiplex PCR reads. Here the sample spans hundreds of thousands of distinct CDR3 sequences, about a fifth being singletons. The specimen was peripheral blood. The receptors shown here come from a woman in her late teens or twenties with stable Graves' hyperthyroidism. Some clones in this sample may be carry-over from other donors' samples. The CDR3 runs from the conserved cysteine through the conserved F or W. D genes are given only for firm matches. Only some rows state a clone size, as once, few, many or a class for expanded clones.

CDR3 DNA: TGTGCCAGCAGTTCAAAGGTTGGGAGCACTGAAGCTTTCTTT
CDR3 protein: CASSSKVGSTEAFF
clone size: many
V gene: TRBV12-3/TRBV12-4
D gene: -
J gene: TRBJ1-1

CDR3 DNA: TGTGCCAGCAGGCCGGCTAGCGGCCAAGAGACCCAGTACTTC
CDR3 protein: CASRPASGQETQYF
clone size: few
V gene: TRBV7-9
D gene: TRBD2
J gene: TRBJ2-5

CDR3 DNA: TGTGCCAGCAGCTTTGGGACTAGCGGGACCTACGAGCAGTACTTC
CDR3 protein: CASSFGTSGTYEQYF
clone size: many
V gene: TRBV7-2
D gene: TRBD2
J gene: TRBJ2-7

CDR3 DNA: TGCGCCAGCAGCTTGCAGCGGGGTAGTTCCGAGCAGTACTTC
CDR3 protein: CASSLQRGSSEQYF
clone size: many
V gene: TRBV5-1
D gene: TRBD2
J gene: TRBJ2-7

CDR3 DNA: TGTGCCACCAGCAGAGATTGGCGCGGGGTCTACGAGCAGTACTTC
CDR3 protein: CATSRDWRGVYEQYF
clone size: -
V gene: TRBV15
D gene: -
J gene: TRBJ2-7

CDR3 DNA: TGTGCCAGCAGCACTTACGTGGGGAACACTGAAGCTTTCTTT
CDR3 protein: CASSTYVGNTEAFF
clone size: few
V gene: TRBV11-2
D gene: -
J gene: TRBJ1-1

CDR3 DNA: TGTGCCACCATAGGGCCCGGGGAGACCCAGTACTTC
CDR3 protein: CATIGPGETQYF
clone size: -
V gene: TRBV6-1
D gene: -
J gene: TRBJ2-5

CDR3 DNA: TGTGCCAGCAGCTTCCAGGCAAATACCTACGAGCAGTACTTC
CDR3 protein: CASSFQANTYEQYF
clone size: -
V gene: TRBV7-8
D gene: -
J gene: TRBJ2-7

CDR3 DNA: TGTGCCAGTCATCAGTCGACGGACCTGACCAGCGAGACCCAGTACTTC
CDR3 protein: CASHQSTDLTSETQYF
clone size: many
V gene: TRBV27
D gene: -
J gene: TRBJ2-5

CDR3 DNA: TGTGCCAGCAGTTTAGAGGGCGCAGGGTTCTACGAGCAGTACTTC
CDR3 protein: CASSLEGAGFYEQYF
clone size: -
V gene: TRBV12-3/TRBV12-4
D gene: -
J gene: TRBJ2-7

CDR3 DNA: TGTGCCAGCAACTTCCCAGGGGGCCTGTGGGGCTACACCTTC
CDR3 protein: CASNFPGGLWGYTF
clone size: many
V gene: TRBV28
D gene: TRBD1
J gene: TRBJ1-2

CDR3 DNA: TGTGCCATCAGTGAGTGGGGAATCGACAGCCAGACTAACTATGGCTACACCTTC
CDR3 protein: CAISEWGIDSQTNYGYTF
clone size: -
V gene: TRBV10-3
D gene: -
J gene: TRBJ1-2

CDR3 DNA: TGTGCCAGTAGTACCACCCCCGGGACAGCGGGTTACGAGCAGTACTTC
CDR3 protein: CASSTTPGTAGYEQYF
clone size: many
V gene: TRBV19
D gene: -
J gene: TRBJ2-7

CDR3 DNA: TGTGCCAGCACTAGGGAGGGAGGCTATGGCTACACCTTC
CDR3 protein: CASTREGGYGYTF
clone size: many
V gene: TRBV28
D gene: -
J gene: TRBJ1-2

CDR3 DNA: TGTGCCAGCAGTCCACGACGACTAGCGATGAACACCGGGGAGCTGTTTTTT
CDR3 protein: CASSPRRLAMNTGELFF
clone size: many
V gene: TRBV28
D gene: TRBD2
J gene: TRBJ2-2

CDR3 DNA: TGTGCCAGCTCAGGGACAGGGGATGGAACTGAAGCTTTCTTT
CDR3 protein: CASSGTGDGTEAFF
clone size: -
V gene: TRBV12-3/TRBV12-4
D gene: TRBD1
J gene: TRBJ1-1

CDR3 DNA: TGTGCCACCAGCAGAGAAACAAGTAGCAATCAGCCCCAGCATTTT
CDR3 protein: CATSRETSSNQPQHF
clone size: many
V gene: TRBV15
D gene: -
J gene: TRBJ1-5

CDR3 DNA: TGTGCCAGCAGTCCGCCGGGACAGGGAGGAGAGACCCAGTACTTC
CDR3 protein: CASSPPGQGGETQYF
clone size: many
V gene: TRBV12-3/TRBV12-4
D gene: TRBD1
J gene: TRBJ2-5

CDR3 DNA: TGTGCCAGCAGCGTAGCGGGCAGGGCGGGGGGTACTGAAGCTTTCTTT
CDR3 protein: CASSVAGRAGGTEAFF
clone size: many
V gene: TRBV9
D gene: -
J gene: TRBJ1-1

CDR3 DNA: TGTGCCAGCAGTGAAGCGCTTGGAGGGCCCGACAATCAGCCCCAGCATTTT
CDR3 protein: CASSEALGGPDNQPQHF
clone size: many
V gene: TRBV2
D gene: -
J gene: TRBJ1-5

CDR3 DNA: TGTGCCAGCAGCCCCATTTTGGGTAAAGGGTACGAGCAGTACTTC
CDR3 protein: CASSPILGKGYEQYF
clone size: many
V gene: TRBV6-1
D gene: -
J gene: TRBJ2-7

CDR3 DNA: TGTGCCAGTAGACCCGACAGCCCAATCGTGGGCAATCATCCCCAGCATTTT
CDR3 protein: CASRPDSPIVGNHPQHF
clone size: -
V gene: TRBV19
D gene: -
J gene: TRBJ1-5

CDR3 DNA: TGTGCCAGCAGCCCATCTTGGGGCAATCAGCCCCAGCATTTT
CDR3 protein: CASSPSWGNQPQHF
clone size: -
V gene: TRBV7-2
D gene: -
J gene: TRBJ1-5

CDR3 DNA: TGTGCCAGCAGCTTAGGAGGACTAGCGGGAGGCGAGCAGTACTTC
CDR3 protein: CASSLGGLAGGEQYF
clone size: many
V gene: TRBV7-9
D gene: TRBD2
J gene: TRBJ2-7

CDR3 DNA: TGTGCCAGCAGTTTCGGGGGACAGTTCTCTGGAAACACCATATATTTT
CDR3 protein: CASSFGGQFSGNTIYF
clone size: -
V gene: TRBV6-5
D gene: TRBD1
J gene: TRBJ1-3

CDR3 DNA: TGTGCCAGCAGCTTAGACACAGGCCCCGTAGGGCCCCAGTACTTC
CDR3 protein: CASSLDTGPVGPQYF
clone size: many
V gene: TRBV7-9
D gene: -
J gene: TRBJ2-5

CDR3 DNA: TGTGCCAGCAGTTATAGGGACAGAGATGCGTTCGAGCAGTACTTC
CDR3 protein: CASSYRDRDAFEQYF
clone size: many
V gene: TRBV12-3/TRBV12-4
D gene: TRBD1
J gene: TRBJ2-7

CDR3 DNA: TGTGCCAGCAGCTTGACGATGCTAGGGGGTAACTATGGCTACACCTTC
CDR3 protein: CASSLTMLGGNYGYTF
clone size: many
V gene: TRBV11-1
D gene: -
J gene: TRBJ1-2

CDR3 DNA: TGTGCCAGCAGTGAACCCCCAGGTGACTATGGCTACACCTTC
CDR3 protein: CASSEPPGDYGYTF
clone size: -
V gene: TRBV6-1
D gene: -
J gene: TRBJ1-2

CDR3 DNA: TGTGCCAGCAGTTTTAAGGAGGGGGCAAGAGAGACCCAGTACTTC
CDR3 protein: CASSFKEGARETQYF
clone size: many
V gene: TRBV12-3/TRBV12-4
D gene: -
J gene: TRBJ2-5

CDR3 DNA: TGTGCCAGCACTATAAGGGGGTTGGGTCAGCCCCAGCATTTT
CDR3 protein: CASTIRGLGQPQHF
clone size: -
V gene: TRBV12-3/TRBV12-4
D gene: -
J gene: TRBJ1-5

CDR3 DNA: TGTGCCAGCAGTAATATGGGGGGAGTTGATTCACCCCTCCACTTT
CDR3 protein: CASSNMGGVDSPLHF
clone size: -
V gene: TRBV12-3/TRBV12-4
D gene: -
J gene: TRBJ1-6

CDR3 DNA: TGTGCCATCAGTACCCCAATGGGCGAGCAGTACTTC
CDR3 protein: CAISTPMGEQYF
clone size: many
V gene: TRBV10-3
D gene: -
J gene: TRBJ2-7